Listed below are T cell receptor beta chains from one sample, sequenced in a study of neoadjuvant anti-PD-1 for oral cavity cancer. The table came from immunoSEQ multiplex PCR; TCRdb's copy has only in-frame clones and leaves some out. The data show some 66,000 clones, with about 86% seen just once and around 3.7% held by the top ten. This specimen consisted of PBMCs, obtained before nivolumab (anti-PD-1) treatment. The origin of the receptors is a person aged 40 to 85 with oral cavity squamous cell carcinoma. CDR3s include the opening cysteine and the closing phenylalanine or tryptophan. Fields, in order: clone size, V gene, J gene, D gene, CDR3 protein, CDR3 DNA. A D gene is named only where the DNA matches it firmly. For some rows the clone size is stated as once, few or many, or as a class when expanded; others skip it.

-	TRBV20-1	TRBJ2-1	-	CSARSWAEQFF	TGCAGTGCTAGGAGCTGGGCTGAGCAGTTCTTC
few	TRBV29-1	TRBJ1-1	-	CSVRGGDTEAFF	TGCAGCGTTCGTGGTGGGGACACTGAAGCTTTCTTT
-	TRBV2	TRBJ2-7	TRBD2	CASTPSAGGGYEQYF	TGTGCCAGCACCCCGTCCGCGGGGGGGGGCTACGAGCAGTACTTC
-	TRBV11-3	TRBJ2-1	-	CASSPFESGGKQFF	TGTGCCAGCAGCCCCTTTGAATCCGGGGGAAAGCAGTTCTTC
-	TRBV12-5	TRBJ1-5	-	CASGLAPQHGVNQPQHF	TGTGCTAGTGGTTTGGCCCCCCAGCACGGCGTCAATCAGCCCCAGCATTTT
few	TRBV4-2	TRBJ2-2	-	CASSQGSVGELFF	TGTGCCAGCAGCCAAGGTAGCGTCGGGGAGCTGTTTTTT
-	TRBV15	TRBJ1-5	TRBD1	CATSRLPAQGASQPQHF	TGTGCCACCAGCAGACTCCCCGCCCAGGGGGCTAGTCAGCCCCAGCATTTT
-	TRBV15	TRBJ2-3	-	CATSRNSDARDTQYF	TGTGCCACCAGCAGGAACTCGGACGCCCGAGATACGCAGTATTTT
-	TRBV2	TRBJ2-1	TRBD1	CASSAMSTGNNEQFF	TGTGCCAGCAGTGCCATGTCGACAGGGAACAATGAGCAGTTCTTC
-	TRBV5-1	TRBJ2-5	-	CASSLGTAQETQYF	TGCGCCAGCAGCTTAGGGACCGCCCAAGAGACCCAGTACTTC
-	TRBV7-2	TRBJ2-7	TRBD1	CASSLMGTGGYEQYF	TGTGCCAGCAGCTTAATGGGGACAGGGGGCTACGAGCAGTACTTC
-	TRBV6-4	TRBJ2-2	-	CASSQVNTGELFF	TGTGCCAGCAGCCAGGTCAACACCGGGGAGCTGTTTTTT
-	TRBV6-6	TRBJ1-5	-	CACSTGGSNQPQHF	TGTGCCTGCTCGACCGGGGGGAGCAATCAGCCCCAGCATTTT
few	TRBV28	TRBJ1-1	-	CASTSPETGNTEAFF	TGTGCCAGCACCTCCCCCGAGACGGGGAACACTGAAGCTTTCTTT
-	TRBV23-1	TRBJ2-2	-	CASSHYNTNTGELFF	TGCGCCAGCAGTCACTATAACACGAACACCGGGGAGCTGTTTTTT
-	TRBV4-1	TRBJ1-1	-	CASSLLVGLDNAEAFF	TGCGCCAGCAGCCTACTCGTGGGGTTGGATAACGCTGAAGCTTTCTTT
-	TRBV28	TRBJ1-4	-	CASSFYEVGGKLFF	TGTGCCAGCAGTTTTTACGAGGTGGGGGGAAAACTGTTTTTT
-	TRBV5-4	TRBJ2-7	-	CASSYQLAGVYEQYF	TGTGCCAGCAGCTATCAGCTCGCAGGGGTATACGAGCAGTACTTC
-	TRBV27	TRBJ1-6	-	CASSSYGGNSPLHF	TGTGCCAGCAGTTCGTATGGAGGTAATTCACCCCTCCACTTT
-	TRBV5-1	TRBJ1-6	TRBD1	CASSPGQGANSPLHF	TGCGCCAGCAGCCCCGGACAGGGGGCAAATTCACCCCTCCACTTT
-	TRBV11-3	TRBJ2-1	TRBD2	CASSLGMAGGYNEQFF	TGTGCCAGCAGCTTAGGCATGGCGGGAGGGTACAATGAGCAGTTCTTC
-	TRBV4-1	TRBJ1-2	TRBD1	CASTPGQGGRRGYGYTF	TGCGCCAGCACACCGGGACAGGGAGGAAGGAGGGGCTATGGCTACACCTTC
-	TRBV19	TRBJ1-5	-	CASTGALGSNQPQHF	TGTGCCAGTACCGGGGCCCTAGGGAGCAATCAGCCCCAGCATTTT
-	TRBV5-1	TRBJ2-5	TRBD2	CASHSGRADPETQYF	TGCGCCAGCCATAGCGGGAGGGCCGATCCTGAGACCCAGTACTTC
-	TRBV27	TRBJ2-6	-	CASSLLLSGANVLTF	TGTGCCAGCAGTTTGTTACTATCTGGGGCCAACGTCCTGACTTTC
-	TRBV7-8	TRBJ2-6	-	CASSQTGAGAGANVLTF	TGTGCCAGCAGTCAGACAGGGGCGGGAGCTGGGGCCAACGTCCTGACTTTC
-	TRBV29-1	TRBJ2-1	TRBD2	CSVDSGIRDEQFF	TGCAGCGTAGATAGCGGGATTCGGGATGAGCAGTTCTTC
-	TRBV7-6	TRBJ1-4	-	CASSPGHSTNEKLFF	TGTGCCAGCAGCCCGGGGCATTCAACTAATGAAAAACTGTTTTTT
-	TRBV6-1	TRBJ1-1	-	CASSERRENTEAFF	TGTGCCAGCAGTGAAAGGCGTGAGAACACTGAAGCTTTCTTT
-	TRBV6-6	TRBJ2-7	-	CASSYSTRPSSYEQYF	TGTGCCAGCAGTTACTCGACGCGGCCGAGCTCCTACGAGCAGTACTTC
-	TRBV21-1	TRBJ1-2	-	CASIPGLGGYTF	TGTGCCAGCATCCCTGGCCTCGGGGGCTACACCTTC
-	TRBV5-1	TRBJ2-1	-	CASRNLLASNEQFF	TGCGCCAGCAGAAATCTACTAGCTTCCAATGAGCAGTTCTTC
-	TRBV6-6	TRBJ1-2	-	CAGSSQENYGYTF	TGTGCCGGCTCATCACAGGAAAACTATGGCTACACCTTC
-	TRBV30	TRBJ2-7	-	CAWSVGETKQYF	TGTGCCTGGAGTGTCGGGGAGACAAAGCAGTACTTC
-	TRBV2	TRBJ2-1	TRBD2	CASSWGLAGTYNEQFF	TGTGCCAGCAGTTGGGGACTAGCGGGGACCTACAATGAGCAGTTCTTC
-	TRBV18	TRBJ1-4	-	CASSQFRQVENEKLFF	TGTGCCAGCTCACAATTTCGACAGGTGGAAAATGAAAAACTGTTTTTT
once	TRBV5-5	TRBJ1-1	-	CASSLLHTEAFF	TGTGCCAGCAGCTTATTGCACACTGAAGCTTTCTTT
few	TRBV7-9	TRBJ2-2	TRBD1	CASSLVGQSGELFF	TGTGCCAGCAGCTTAGTGGGACAGTCCGGGGAGCTGTTTTTT
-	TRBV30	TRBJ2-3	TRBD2	CAWRTSVSTDTQYF	TGTGCCTGGAGGACTAGCGTAAGCACAGATACGCAGTATTTT
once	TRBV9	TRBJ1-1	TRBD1	CASSVEARGRSEAFF	TGTGCCAGCAGCGTAGAGGCCAGGGGGCGGTCTGAAGCTTTCTTT
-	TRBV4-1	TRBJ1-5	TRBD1	CASSQAIGTGISRPQHF	TGCGCCAGCAGCCAAGCAATCGGGACAGGGATCTCGAGGCCCCAGCATTTT
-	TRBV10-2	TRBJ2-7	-	CASAGQSYEQYF	TGCGCCAGCGCAGGACAGAGCTACGAGCAGTACTTC
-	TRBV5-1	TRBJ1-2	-	CASSFLQRGYGYTF	TGCGCCAGCAGCTTCCTCCAGCGGGGGTATGGCTACACCTTC
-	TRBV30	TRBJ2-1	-	CAWSSSGTSYNEQFF	TGTGCCTGGAGTTCCTCCGGGACCTCCTACAATGAGCAGTTCTTC
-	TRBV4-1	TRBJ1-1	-	CASSNERGIGQTEAFF	TGCGCCAGCAGCAATGAGAGGGGTATAGGGCAGACTGAAGCTTTCTTT
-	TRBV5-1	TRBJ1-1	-	CASSTSGRGTEAFF	TGCGCCAGCAGCACGTCAGGGAGGGGCACTGAAGCTTTCTTT
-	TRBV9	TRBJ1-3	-	CASSPPSSGNTIYF	TGTGCCAGCAGCCCCCCAAGCTCTGGAAACACCATATATTTT
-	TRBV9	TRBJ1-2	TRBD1	CASSAPRDRGSRGYTF	TGTGCCAGCAGCGCTCCCCGGGACAGGGGTTCACGAGGCTACACCTTC
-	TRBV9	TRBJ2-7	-	CASSIGLNSYEQYF	TGTGCCAGCAGCATTGGACTGAACTCCTACGAGCAGTACTTC
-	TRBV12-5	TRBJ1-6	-	CASGLYPGSRLLHF	TGTGCTAGTGGTTTGTATCCCGGGTCCCGTCTCCTCCACTTT
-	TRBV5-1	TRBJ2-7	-	CASSWRDRNYEQYF	TGCGCCAGCAGCTGGCGGGACCGAAACTACGAGCAGTACTTC
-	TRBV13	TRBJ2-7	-	CASSQAYEQYF	TGTGCCAGCAGTCAGGCGTACGAGCAGTACTTC
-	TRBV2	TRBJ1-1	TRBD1	CATDRGRGTEAFF	TGTGCCACCGACAGGGGCAGGGGCACTGAAGCTTTCTTT
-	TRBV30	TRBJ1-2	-	CAWSVGVAYGYTF	TGTGCCTGGAGTGTAGGAGTGGCCTATGGCTACACCTTC